A selection of T cell receptor beta chains follows, all from one sample in a study of T-cell memory formation after mild COVID-19. In TCRdb, the 5' RACE reads were re-called with MiXCR into one record per CDR3 protein. The sample has 500,000 to 600,000 distinct CDR3 sequences; over 15% are singletons. Sequenced material: PBMCs or a T cell subset sorted from them (not recorded which). The source is an adult woman who had mild COVID-19 (a few samples of this study predate the infection). Cell type and time point are not known. Both conserved end residues are part of each CDR3. D genes are given only for firm matches. Only some rows state a clone size, as once, few, many or a class for expanded clones.

d_gene	abundance	v_gene	j_gene	CDR3aa	CDR3nt
TRBD2	-	TRBV6-1	TRBJ2-1	CASSEESLAGNEQFF	TGTGCCAGCAGTGAAGAGTCACTAGCGGGGAATGAGCAGTTCTTC
-	few	TRBV7-8	TRBJ1-2	CASSLGRQPLGYTF	TGTGCCAGCAGCTTAGGCCGACAGCCCCTGGGCTACACCTTC
TRBD1	many	TRBV7-9	TRBJ2-7	CASSLTGSGYEQYF	TGTGCCAGCAGCTTGACAGGGAGCGGCTACGAGCAGTACTTC
TRBD1	-	TRBV5-1	TRBJ2-5	CASSPDRGMETQYF	TGCGCCAGCAGCCCCGACAGGGGAATGGAGACCCAGTACTTC
TRBD2	few	TRBV11-1	TRBJ2-1	CASSLRLAGDVYNEQFF	TGTGCCAGCAGCCTCCGACTAGCGGGAGATGTCTACAATGAGCAGTTCTTC
TRBD2	-	TRBV5-1	TRBJ2-7	CASSPGLADQQYF	TGCGCCAGCAGCCCGGGACTAGCAGACCAACAGTACTTC
-	-	TRBV11-1	TRBJ1-3	CASSHRPGQGNTIYF	TGTGCCAGCAGCCACCGACCGGGACAAGGAAACACCATATATTTT
TRBD1	many	TRBV12-3/TRBV12-4	TRBJ1-2	CASSPPGTANYGYTF	TGTGCCAGCAGCCCCCCAGGGACAGCTAACTATGGCTACACCTTC
-	-	TRBV20-1	TRBJ1-6	CSAQPRQDVSPLHF	TGCAGTGCCCAGCCCCGACAAGACGTGTCACCCCTCCACTTT
-	many	TRBV6-4	TRBJ2-3	CASSDSPGADTQYF	TGTGCCAGCAGTGACTCCCCGGGAGCAGATACGCAGTATTTT
TRBD2	-	TRBV2	TRBJ2-4	CASSGVKLAGVGNIQYF	TGTGCCAGCAGTGGAGTGAAACTAGCGGGAGTGGGCAACATTCAGTACTTC
-	-	TRBV4-1	TRBJ1-1	CASSQEARVYTEAFF	TGCGCCAGCAGCCAAGAGGCGCGGGTGTACACTGAAGCTTTCTTT
-	few	TRBV20-1	TRBJ1-6	CSARSSWGSSYNSPLHF	TGCAGTGCTAGGAGCTCGTGGGGGTCATCATATAATTCACCCCTCCACTTT
-	-	TRBV14	TRBJ1-6	CASSQEVPYSPLHF	TGTGCCAGCAGCCAAGAAGTCCCATATTCACCCCTCCACTTT
-	-	TRBV5-1	TRBJ2-1	CASSPSPVLTEQFF	TGCGCCAGCAGTCCCTCGCCGGTGCTCACGGAGCAGTTCTTC
-	few	TRBV20-1	TRBJ2-7	CSGTNRGGSYEQYF	TGCAGTGGTACAAACAGGGGGGGCTCCTACGAGCAGTACTTC
-	-	TRBV4-3	TRBJ2-7	CASSQDSDDYEQYF	TGCGCCAGCAGCCAAGACTCTGACGACTACGAGCAGTACTTC
-	-	TRBV30	TRBJ1-1	CAFRRGFTEAFF	TGTGCCTTCCGCAGAGGCTTCACTGAAGCTTTCTTT
TRBD2	-	TRBV29-1	TRBJ2-7	CSVETREGFVAEQYF	TGCAGCGTTGAGACGAGGGAGGGTTTTGTCGCCGAGCAGTACTTC
-	once	TRBV5-1	TRBJ2-7	CASSPRQGTDEQYF	TGCGCCAGCAGCCCCCGCCAGGGAACGGACGAGCAGTACTTC
-	few	TRBV20-1	TRBJ2-5	CSARDARLQETQYF	TGCAGTGCTAGAGATGCTAGGCTACAAGAGACCCAGTACTTC
-	-	TRBV7-9	TRBJ1-4	CASSQEAPTNEKLFF	TGTGCCAGCAGCCAGGAGGCACCAACTAATGAAAAACTGTTTTTT
TRBD2	-	TRBV11-2	TRBJ2-7	CASSQLGLAGHEQYF	TGTGCCAGCAGCCAATTGGGACTAGCGGGCCACGAGCAGTACTTC
-	-	TRBV29-1	TRBJ1-1	CSVGGAGNTEAFF	TGCAGCGTTGGTGGGGCGGGGAACACTGAAGCTTTCTTT
-	-	TRBV12-3/TRBV12-4	TRBJ2-7	CASSYLLGTEQYF	TGTGCCAGCAGTTATCTATTAGGGACAGAGCAGTACTTC
-	-	TRBV7-2	TRBJ2-4	CASSLTPRGLAKNIQYF	TGTGCCAGCAGCTTAACTCCGCGGGGTCTAGCCAAAAACATTCAGTACTTC
TRBD2	once	TRBV20-1	TRBJ2-3	CSARADRTSGRRDTQYF	TGCAGTGCTAGAGCCGATCGGACTAGCGGGAGAAGGGATACGCAGTATTTT
-	-	TRBV5-1	TRBJ1-1	CASSLSIATEAFF	TGCGCCAGCAGCTTGTCGATTGCCACTGAAGCTTTCTTT
-	few	TRBV5-6	TRBJ2-6	CASSLGLLNPSGANVLTF	TGTGCCAGCAGCTTGGGACTGCTAAATCCATCTGGGGCCAACGTCCTGACTTTC
TRBD2	few	TRBV3-1	TRBJ2-2	CASSLRLSGTNTGELFF	TGTGCCAGCAGCCTCCGACTGAGCGGGACGAACACCGGGGAGCTGTTTTTT
-	-	TRBV18	TRBJ2-7	CASSPRWDISQPILEQYF	TGTGCCAGCTCACCAAGGTGGGACATCTCCCAACCTATCTTAGAGCAGTACTTC
TRBD1	-	TRBV6-6	TRBJ1-2	CASSYGTGVYGYTF	TGTGCCAGCAGCTACGGGACAGGCGTCTATGGCTACACCTTC
-	many	TRBV5-1	TRBJ1-1	CASSFQGGTEAFF	TGTGCCAGCAGTTTCCAGGGAGGCACTGAAGCTTTCTTT
TRBD2	-	TRBV7-9	TRBJ2-3	CASTRTSGLLSTDTQYF	TGTGCCAGCACACGGACTAGCGGGCTCCTAAGCACAGATACGCAGTATTTT
-	few	TRBV3-1	TRBJ1-5	CASSQGSGAGVQPQHF	TGTGCCAGCAGCCAAGGCTCGGGGGCAGGGGTTCAGCCCCAGCATTTT
-	many	TRBV24-1	TRBJ2-1	CATRTTGGSYNEQFF	TGTGCCACCAGGACTACCGGGGGCAGCTACAATGAGCAGTTCTTC
TRBD2	-	TRBV5-1	TRBJ2-5	CASSLGNTGTSGETQYF	TGCGCCAGCAGCTTGGGGAACACCGGGACTAGCGGGGAGACCCAGTACTTC
-	-	TRBV10-3	TRBJ2-7	CAISEVQGREQYF	TGTGCCATCAGTGAGGTCCAGGGCCGCGAGCAGTACTTC
TRBD1	many	TRBV24-1	TRBJ2-3	CATSDLGDRPLSTDTQYF	TGTGCCACCAGTGATTTGGGGGACAGGCCCTTGAGCACAGATACGCAGTATTTT
-	-	TRBV7-3	TRBJ1-1	CASSTTGRMNTEAFF	TGTGCCAGCAGCACCACAGGGAGGATGAACACTGAAGCTTTCTTT
TRBD1	few	TRBV12-3/TRBV12-4	TRBJ1-1	CASMGTAYTEAFF	TGTGCCAGCATGGGGACAGCTTACACTGAAGCTTTCTTT
-	-	TRBV18	TRBJ2-7	CASSPLSGSSYEQYF	TGTGCCAGCTCACCGCTTAGCGGAAGCTCCTACGAGCAGTACTTC
-	-	TRBV29-1	TRBJ2-7	CSALGDGTTYEQYF	TGCAGCGCGTTGGGGGATGGTACAACCTACGAGCAGTACTTC
-	-	TRBV5-4	TRBJ2-7	CASSLEPGGYEQYF	TGTGCCAGCAGCTTGGAACCCGGGGGCTACGAGCAGTACTTC
TRBD1	few	TRBV7-2	TRBJ2-3	CASRPGTGASTQYF	TGTGCCAGCAGACCCGGGACAGGGGCTAGCACGCAGTATTTT
-	-	TRBV12-3/TRBV12-4	TRBJ1-6	CASSLDRQNLHF	TGTGCCAGCAGTTTGGACCGCCAAAACCTCCACTTT
-	many	TRBV3-1	TRBJ2-4	CASSQEGLVKNIQYF	TGTGCCAGCAGCCAAGAAGGCCTAGTGAAAAACATTCAGTACTTC
TRBD1	-	TRBV15	TRBJ1-5	CATSRDQGAGQPQHF	TGTGCCACCAGCAGAGATCAGGGGGCAGGGCAGCCCCAGCATTTT
-	-	TRBV5-1	TRBJ2-5	CASSFANGAEETQYF	TGCGCCAGCAGTTTCGCGAATGGTGCAGAGGAGACCCAGTACTTC
-	-	TRBV15	TRBJ2-7	CATRALGASYEQYF	TGTGCCACCAGAGCTCTAGGGGCCTCCTACGAGCAGTACTTC
-	-	TRBV30	TRBJ1-1	CAWSLNSHTEAFF	TGTGCCTGGAGTTTGAATTCTCACACTGAAGCTTTCTTT